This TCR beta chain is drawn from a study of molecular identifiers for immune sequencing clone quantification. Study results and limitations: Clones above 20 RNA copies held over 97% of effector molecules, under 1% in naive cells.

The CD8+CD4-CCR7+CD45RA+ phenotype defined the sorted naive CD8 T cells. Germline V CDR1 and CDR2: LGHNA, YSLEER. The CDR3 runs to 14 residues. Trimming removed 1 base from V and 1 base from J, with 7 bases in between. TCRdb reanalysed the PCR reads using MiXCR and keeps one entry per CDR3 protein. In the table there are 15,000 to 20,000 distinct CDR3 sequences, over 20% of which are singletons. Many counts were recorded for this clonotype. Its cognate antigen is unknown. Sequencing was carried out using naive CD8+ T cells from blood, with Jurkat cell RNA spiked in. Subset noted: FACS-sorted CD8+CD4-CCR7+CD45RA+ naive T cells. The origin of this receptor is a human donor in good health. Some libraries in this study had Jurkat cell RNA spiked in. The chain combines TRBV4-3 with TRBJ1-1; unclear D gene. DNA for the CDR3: TGCGCCAGCAGCCAAGGGTCCCGGAACACTGAAGCTTTCTTT. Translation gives CASSQGSRNTEAFF.